One and the same sample provided the 30 T cell receptor beta chains below, sequenced in a study of identical twins. One entry per CDR3 protein results from TCRdb running MiXCR on the 5' RACE reads. The sample lists a few hundred thousand distinct CDR3 sequences; about 8.3% were seen once. This same sample was also taken into another study, of yellow fever vaccine responses in identical twins.

Source material: memory (CD45RO+) T cells sorted from blood. These receptors were collected from a young woman in good health.

At least ten counts were recorded for this clonotype. Written as DNA, the CDR3 is TGTGCCAGCAGTGCCAGGGGTGATGAAAAACTGTTTTTT. It yields the protein CASSARGDEKLFF. The chain employs TRBV27 and TRBJ1-4, with D possibly TRBD1 on 6 matching bases. CDR1 and CDR2 from the germline V gene are MNHEY and SMNVEV (reference sequence). Trimming took 5 bases from V and 6 from J, leaving 10 bases between them. CDR3 length: 13 residues.

This clonotype was seen ten or more times. The V gene is TRBV4-2, the J gene TRBJ1-3; 9 nucleotides match TRBD1. V lost 0 bases, J lost 2 bases, and 5 bases stayed unmatched. Germline CDR1 LGHNA, CDR2 YNFKEQ. The CDR3 runs 17 residues. CDR3 in amino acids: CASSQEGTGRTGNTIYF. The DNA of the CDR3 is TGTGCCAGCAGCCAAGAAGGGACAGGGCGAACTGGAAACACCATATATTTT.

The chain couples TRBV5-1 to TRBJ1-2; D perhaps matches TRBD1 (5 bases). The CDR3 contains 14 residues. Germline values: CDR1 SGHRS, CDR2 YFSETQ. V was cut by 0 bases and J by 1 base, with 7 bases left in between. The CDR3 protein is CASSLDRINYGYTF. The CDR3 DNA reads as TGCGCCAGCAGCTTGGACAGGATTAACTATGGCTACACCTTC.

This clonotype was counted many times. V and J are TRBV7-8 and TRBJ2-1, with TRBD2 matching over 9 bases. J lost 3 bases, V lost 1 base, and 4 bases had no gene match. The CDR3 length is 16 residues. The germline CDR1 and CDR2 sequences are SGHVS and FQNEAQ. The CDR3 spells CASSLVLAGIYNEQFF. CDR3 sequence (DNA): TGTGCCAGCAGCTTAGTCCTAGCGGGGATCTACAATGAGCAGTTCTTC.

This clonotype was detected a few times. The gene calls are TRBV6-5 and TRBJ1-4; no clear D gene. CDR3 length: 14 amino acids. V dropped 6 bases and J dropped 0 bases, with 8 bases sitting between them. CDR1 and CDR2 from the germline V gene are MNHEY and SVGAGI. The CDR3 DNA sequence: TGTGCCAGCAGATTAGTTGCAACTAATGAAAAACTGTTTTTT. It translates to CASRLVATNEKLFF.

The chain links TRBV27 to TRBJ2-3, with D perhaps matching TRBD1 (6 bases). This CDR3 is built from 14 residues. Deletions cut 5 bases from V and 2 bases from J, with 11 bases between. Germline V gene lookup returns CDR1 MNHEY and CDR2 SMNVEV (reference sequence). CDR3 DNA sequence: TGTGCCAGCAGTCTTCGGACAGACACAGATACGCAGTATTTT. Translation: CASSLRTDTDTQYF.

This clonotype was counted at least ten times. This sequence joins TRBV6-5 and TRBJ1-3, with a weak D call TRBD1 (6 bases). The germline V and J ends were trimmed by 0 bases and 4 bases, with 16 bases remaining between them. The CDR3 runs to 17 residues. CDR1 is MNHEY, CDR2 SVGAGI, per germline. For the CDR3, the DNA is TGTGCCAGCAGTTACTCGATGGGGACACCGGGAGGAAACACCATATATTTT. Encoded protein: CASSYSMGTPGGNTIYF.

The rearrangement uses TRBV10-2 and TRBJ2-7; D remains unclear. Trimming took off 1 base at V and 6 bases at J, with 10 bases between the two ends. Germline values: CDR1 WSHSY, CDR2 SAAADI. This CDR3 is 13 amino acids long. The CDR3: CASSEFEVGEQYV. DNA of the CDR3: TGCGCCAGCAGTGAGTTTGAGGTTGGCGAGCAGTACGTC.

Remarks on this clonotype: A read error is possible here, since a much larger clone lies one base away. J is TRBJ2-5 and V is TRBV2, with a possible D match to TRBD2 (6 bases). The CDR3 has 17 residues. From germline, CDR1 is SNHLY and CDR2 FYNNEI. V lost 8 bases and J lost 5, with 27 bases in between. This CDR3 reads CASLLRLLSGGGETQYF. The CDR3 DNA follows: TGTGCCAGCCTCCTTAGATTACTTAGCGGAGGAGGGGAGACCCAGTACTTC.

In this sample, this clonotype turned up a few times. The chain combines TRBV11-2 with TRBJ2-6; 9 positions agree with TRBD2. Looked up from germline, CDR1 is SGHAT and CDR2 is FQNNGV. With 0 bases clipped from V and 2 bases from J, the junction kept 5 bases outside the gene matches. This CDR3 spans 18 amino acids. CDR3 protein: CASSLERGGNTGANVLTF. CDR3 in DNA: TGTGCCAGCAGCTTAGAGCGGGGGGGGAATACTGGGGCCAACGTCCTGACTTTC.

In this sample, this clonotype turned up many times. The chain is built from TRBV6-1 and TRBJ1-5; D perhaps matches TRBD1 (5 bases). V was trimmed by 10 bases and J by 5 bases, leaving 18 bases between them. The CDR3 contains 14 residues. Per germline, CDR1 MNHNS and CDR2 SASEGT. The CDR3 region has the DNA TGTGCCACCCACCTTGACAGCAGCTATCAGCCCCAGCATTTT. Encoded protein: CATHLDSSYQPQHF.

This clonotype was observed at least ten times. The rearrangement uses TRBV29-1 and TRBJ2-5, with D possibly being TRBD1 (6 bases). The CDR3 runs to 15 residues. CDR1 SQVTM and CDR2 ANQGSEA come from the germline V gene. Trimming removed 4 bases at V and 2 bases at J, with 17 bases between. Written as DNA, the CDR3 is TGCAGCGTTGTCTTCGGGACACAACCACAAGAGACCCAGTACTTC. Its translation: CSVVFGTQPQETQYF.

This clonotype was seen ten or more times. The gene calls are TRBV6-5 and TRBJ1-1; no reliable D call. In germline, CDR1 is MNHEY, CDR2 SVGAGI. Trimming removed 2 bases from V and 0 bases from J, with 13 bases in between. The CDR3 loop spans 16 amino acids. The CDR3 region is CASSYPPRYLNTEAFF. The CDR3 DNA reads TGTGCCAGCAGTTACCCCCCTCGGTACTTGAACACTGAAGCTTTCTTT.

This clonotype was seen at least ten times. The rearrangement uses TRBV7-8 and TRBJ2-5, with 7 bases lining up with TRBD2. The CDR3 length is 14 residues. The ends lost 1 base at V and 6 bases at J; junction bases unmatched: 5. Germline V lookup: CDR1 SGHVS, CDR2 FQNEAQ. The CDR3 reads CASSLGGSGKTQYF. The DNA of the CDR3 is TGTGCCAGCAGCTTAGGGGGGAGCGGGAAGACCCAGTACTTC.

This clonotype came up a few times. The chain uses TRBV5-1 and TRBJ2-7; 12 positions agree with TRBD2. This CDR3 has 17 residues. After removal of 4 bases from V and 0 bases from J, the junction contained 8 bases not matched to a gene. Germline V CDR1 and CDR2: SGHRS, YFSETQ. The DNA for the CDR3 is TGCGCCAGCAGCAAGGGACTAGCGGGCCTCAGCTCCTACGAGCAGTACTTC. It yields the protein CASSKGLAGLSSYEQYF.

This clonotype has a count of ten or more. The chain couples TRBV5-5 to TRBJ1-1; D unclear. The V and J ends lost 1 base and 8 bases respectively, with 9 bases between them. The germline V gene encodes CDR1 SGHKS and CDR2 YYEKEE (reference sequence). The CDR3 consists of 12 residues. CDR3 sequence reads: CASSLIRTEAFF. DNA for the CDR3: TGTGCCAGCAGCTTGATAAGGACCGAAGCTTTCTTT.

The rearrangement links TRBV20-1 to TRBJ1-5, with 7 bases lining up with TRBD1. The CDR3 is 16 residues long. Germline V gene sequence: CDR1 DFQATT, CDR2 SNEGSKA (reference sequence). J gave up 4 bases and V 2 bases, and 11 bases lay outside the gene matches. The CDR3 sequence is CSARLQGTSANQPQHF. CDR3 DNA sequence: TGCAGTGCTAGACTACAGGGGACCTCAGCGAATCAGCCCCAGCATTTT.

This clonotype has at least ten counts. The rearrangement joins TRBV5-1 to TRBJ2-1; 10 bases line up with TRBD2. CDR3 length: 15 residues. Germline CDR1 reads SGHRS; CDR2 reads YFSETQ. V lost 4 bases, J lost 7 bases, and 8 bases stayed unmatched. The CDR3 DNA is TGCGCCAGCAGCCCTAGCGGGAGTCTGGGAAATGAGCAGTTCTTC. As protein: CASSPSGSLGNEQFF.

This clonotype was detected ten times or more. The V and J genes are TRBV10-3 and TRBJ2-5; maybe TRBD1 (5 bases). The germline V gene has CDR1 ENHRY and CDR2 SYGVKD. The CDR3 has 15 amino acids. V lost 1 base to trimming and J lost 3 bases, with 12 bases between them. The CDR3 DNA is TGTGCCATCAGTGAGTACAGGACAAAGGAAGAGACCCAGTACTTC. This codes for CAISEYRTKEETQYF.

The gene calls are TRBV19 and TRBJ2-1; 13 nucleotides agree with TRBD2. V trimming: 7 bases; J trimming: 4 bases; junction bases outside the gene matches: 7. Per the germline V gene, CDR1 is LNHDA and CDR2 is SQIVND (reference sequence). This CDR3 contains 16 residues. CDR3 sequence: CASTPTSGGRYNEQFF. The CDR3 nucleotides read TGTGCCAGTACCCCGACTAGCGGGGGGAGGTACAATGAGCAGTTCTTC.

The table lists this clonotype with a few counts. The chain couples TRBV25-1 to TRBJ2-3; TRBD2 matches 8 bases. The length of the CDR3 is 14 residues. The J segment lost 2 bases and the V segment lost 6 bases, leaving 4 bases of the junction unmatched. Germline lookup yields CDR1 MGHDK and CDR2 SYGVNS. CDR3 sequence: CASSIAGLTDTQYF. The CDR3 nucleotides are TGTGCCAGCAGCATAGCGGGACTCACAGATACGCAGTATTTT.

The rearrangement uses TRBV15 and TRBJ2-1; D perhaps matches TRBD1 (6 bases). Trimming left V 1 base short and J 5 bases short, with 15 bases between. Germline CDR1 and CDR2: LNHNV and YYDKDF (reference sequence). This CDR3 comprises 16 residues. This CDR3 reads CATSRGKQGGHNEQFF. The DNA of the CDR3 is TGTGCCACCAGCAGAGGTAAACAGGGTGGCCACAATGAGCAGTTCTTC.

A few counts support this clonotype. This CDR3 reads CSAKAAATWDEQFF. The CDR3 DNA sequence: TGCAGTGCGAAAGCGGCTGCCACCTGGGATGAGCAGTTCTTC. V usage is TRBV20-1 and J usage is TRBJ2-1, with D maybe TRBD2 (5 bases). Germline-derived CDR1 and CDR2 are DFQATT and SNEGSKA (reference sequence). V was pared by 6 bases and J by 8 bases, with 20 bases between. This CDR3 has 14 amino acids.

The J gene is TRBJ1-4, the V gene TRBV10-3; D is uncertain. V gave up 4 bases and J gave up 12 bases, with 12 bases separating them. The CDR3 runs to 12 residues. The germline CDR1 and CDR2 sequences are ENHRY and SYGVKD. The CDR3 reads CAISARETELFF. Here the CDR3 DNA reads TGTGCCATCAGTGCCCGGGAGACGGAACTGTTTTTT.

This clonotype was seen more than once but under ten times. The chain links TRBV20-1 to TRBJ2-7; TRBD2 matches at 12 bases. This CDR3 is 16 amino acids long. CDR1 and CDR2 (germline): DFQATT, SNEGSKA (reference sequence). The V and J ends lost 3 bases and 4 bases, in that order; junction bases with no gene match: 10. Here the CDR3 DNA reads TGCAGTGCTAGTCCGCTAGCGGGAGGGCCCTCTTACGAGCAGTACTTC. Its protein is CSASPLAGGPSYEQYF.

This clonotype came up many times. This chain uses TRBV5-1 with TRBJ2-5, with 9 bases matching TRBD1. With 5 bases clipped from V and 3 bases from J, the junction kept 2 bases outside the gene matches. Germline V CDR1 and CDR2: SGHRS, YFSETQ. This CDR3 comprises 13 residues. CDR3 nucleotides: TGCGCCAGCAGGAGGACAGGGGAAGAGACCCAGTACTTC. Amino acid sequence: CASRRTGEETQYF.

The CDR3 coding sequence is TGCAGTGCTAGGGATGGGCGGGAGTCCCTCGAGCAGTACTTC. Its protein is CSARDGRESLEQYF. The rearrangement joins TRBV20-1 to TRBJ2-7, with TRBD2 matching over 7 bases. This CDR3 has 14 residues. Germline V CDR1 and CDR2: DFQATT, SNEGSKA (reference sequence). V lost 3 bases, J lost 6 bases, and 11 bases stayed unmatched.

This sequence joins TRBV27 and TRBJ2-1; 7 nucleotides align to TRBD2. V gave up 6 bases and J gave up 5 bases; unmatched junction bases: 10. Germline V gene sequence: CDR1 MNHEY, CDR2 SMNVEV (reference sequence). This CDR3 is 15 amino acids long. The CDR3 DNA reads as TGTGCCAGCAGCAGAGGGACTATAGGCCACAATGAGCAGTTCTTC. The encoded protein is CASSRGTIGHNEQFF.

The chain joins TRBV24-1 to TRBJ2-7, with 10 bases matching TRBD2. Germline-derived CDR1 and CDR2 are KGHDR and SFDVKD. Trimming removed 9 bases from V and 5 bases from J; junction bases left unmatched: 12. This CDR3 is built from 15 residues. DNA for the CDR3: TGTGCCACCTCGGACCCACTAGCGGGGTTTAACGAGCAGTACTTC. It encodes CATSDPLAGFNEQYF.

The rearrangement uses TRBV20-1 and TRBJ2-5; D possibly uses TRBD1 or TRBD2 (5 bases each). Germline loops: CDR1 DFQATT, CDR2 SNEGSKA (reference sequence). V was shortened by 0 bases and J by 2 bases, with 7 bases between the two germline ends. This CDR3 has 13 amino acids. The DNA for the CDR3 is TGCAGTGCTAGAGACAGGGAGCAAGAGACCCAGTACTTC. This translates into CSARDREQETQYF.